The clone carrying this TCR beta chain was counted between two and nine times. Its cognate antigen is unknown. This entry is derived from a study of T-cell memory formation after mild COVID-19. Study-wide findings and caveats: The pre-infection memory compartment contained some responding clones, suggesting cross-reactive memory joined. Clonal second-wave expansions that peaked on day 37 had unconfirmed SARS-CoV-2 specificity. Clones contracting over day 15 to 85 were CD4/CD8 balanced, with later expanders leaning CD4+.

TCRdb re-called the 5' RACE reads with MiXCR, one entry per CDR3 protein. Counted here are fewer than 450,000 distinct CDR3 sequences, roughly a quarter occurring once; the ten biggest clones make up around 9%. The CDR3 contains 13 residues. Trimming removed 4 bases from V and 6 bases from J, with 13 bases in between. The germline CDR1 and CDR2 sequences are MNHEY and SVGAGI. The TCR sequence derives from an adult woman who had mild COVID-19 (a few samples of this study predate the infection). Cell type and time point are not known. Sequences were obtained from PBMCs or a T cell subset sorted from them (not recorded which). The chain is built from TRBV6-5 and TRBJ2-7; D unresolved. DNA of the CDR3: TGTGCCAGCAGTTCTCAGAGCAGGACCGAGCAGTACTTC. The encoded protein is CASSSQSRTEQYF.